Following are 9 T cell receptor beta chains from one sample sequenced in a study of T cell therapy after organ transplantation. Libraries were prepared by immunoSEQ multiplex PCR; TCRdb keeps only in-frame clonotypes and omits some of them. The sample holds over 20,000 clones, about 83% seen once. Time point indicated: 20-29 weeks after completion of therapy. The antigens these receptors bind are not known. This specimen consisted of CD8+ T cells from blood, obtained after autologous CMV-specific T cell therapy. Receptors originate from a human patient who had received a solid organ transplant and had CMV disease. Some T cells may be transferred from the graft donor.

The chain links TRBV7-9 to TRBJ2-3, with 8 bases identical to TRBD2. CDR1 is SEHNR, CDR2 FQNEAQ, per germline (reference sequence). J gave up 2 bases and V 2 bases, and 6 bases lay outside the gene matches. The CDR3 totals 16 residues. CDR3 DNA sequence: TGTGCCAGCAGCTTACGTGGCGGGGGGACCACAGATACGCAGTATTTT. This sequence encodes CASSLRGGGTTDTQYF.

The chain carries TRBV7-3 and TRBJ2-7; D may correspond to TRBD1 or TRBD2 (5 bases each). This CDR3 contains 13 residues. V shed 8 bases and J shed 7 bases, with 18 bases lying between them. Germline loops: CDR1 SGHTA, CDR2 FQGTGA. CDR3 nucleotides: TGTGCCAGCCAGGGAGTAGCTAGCTATGAGCAGTACTTC. This gives the protein CASQGVASYEQYF.

The V and J genes are TRBV25-1 and TRBJ2-2; 7 nucleotides align to TRBD1. The V segment lost 3 bases and the J segment 1 base; nucleotides outside the gene matches: 2. Germline lookup yields CDR1 MGHDK and CDR2 SYGVNS. The length of the CDR3 is 15 residues. In DNA form, the CDR3 reads TGTGCCAGCAGTGATAGGACAGGGAACACCGGGGAGCTGTTTTTT. Its translation is CASSDRTGNTGELFF. Using reference TRBV25-1 and TRBJ2-2 for the parts outside the CDR3, the full variable domain is EADIYQTPRYLVIGTGKKITLECSQTMGHDKMYWYQQDPGMELHLIHYSYGVNSTEKGDLSSESTVSRIRTEHFPLTLESARPSHTSQYLCASSDRTGNTGELFFGEGSRLTVL.

This clone was observed once. The chain uses TRBV7-3 and TRBJ2-3, with 8 bases matching TRBD2. The CDR3 loop spans 15 amino acids. In germline, CDR1 is SGHTA, CDR2 FQGTGA. Trimming at V came to 9 bases and at J to 3 bases, leaving 11 bases not matched to a gene. DNA for the CDR3: TGTGCCAGTGCCACCGGGACTAGGAGAACAGATACGCAGTATTTT. It codes for CASATGTRRTDTQYF.

The chain is built from TRBV19 and TRBJ1-5; D call uncertain. CDR3 length equals 12 residues. V was trimmed by 6 bases and J by 4 bases, leaving 7 bases between them. From germline, CDR1 is LNHDA and CDR2 SQIVND (reference sequence). The CDR3 DNA reads TGTGCCAGTAGCCTAGGTAATCAGCCCCAGCATTTT. This translates into CASSLGNQPQHF.

This clone was observed a single time. The chain links TRBV6-6 to TRBJ2-7; 7 nucleotides agree with TRBD2. This CDR3 has 13 amino acids. Germline lookup yields CDR1 MNHNY and CDR2 SVGAGI (reference sequence). The V and J ends lost 6 bases and 1 base, in that order; junction bases with no gene match: 3. CDR3 protein: CASSPAGSYEQYF. The CDR3 DNA is TGTGCCAGCAGCCCAGCGGGGTCCTACGAGCAGTACTTC.

As for this clone: The sample holds other DNA sequences that translate to the same CDR3. The chain is built from TRBV4-3 and TRBJ2-3; TRBD2 matches 12 bases. V shed 0 bases and J 4 bases; nucleotides not matched to a gene: 2. The CDR3 extends over 16 amino acids. Germline V lookup: CDR1 LGHNA, CDR2 YSLEER. CDR3 nucleotides: TGCGCCAGCAGCCAAGATCTAGCGGGGGGGCCAGATACGCAGTATTTT. It yields the protein CASSQDLAGGPDTQYF.

The rearrangement links TRBV7-6 to TRBJ2-1; 7 bases line up with TRBD1. The CDR3 loop spans 14 amino acids. Unmatched junction bases numbered 4, after V lost 4 bases and J lost 4 bases. Per germline, CDR1 SGHVS and CDR2 FNYEAQ. This chain's CDR3 is CASSSRGMYNEQFF. Written as DNA, the CDR3 is TGTGCCAGCAGCTCCAGGGGGATGTACAATGAGCAGTTCTTC.

This rearrangement joins TRBV7-9 to TRBJ1-3; no reliable D call. Germline CDR1 is SEHNR and CDR2 is FQNEAQ (reference sequence). This CDR3 is built from 16 residues. Trimming left V 7 bases short and J 0 bases short, with 16 bases between. The chain's CDR3 is CASTQPPPSSGNTIYF. CDR3 DNA sequence: TGTGCCAGCACCCAACCCCCCCCCAGCTCTGGAAACACCATATATTTT.